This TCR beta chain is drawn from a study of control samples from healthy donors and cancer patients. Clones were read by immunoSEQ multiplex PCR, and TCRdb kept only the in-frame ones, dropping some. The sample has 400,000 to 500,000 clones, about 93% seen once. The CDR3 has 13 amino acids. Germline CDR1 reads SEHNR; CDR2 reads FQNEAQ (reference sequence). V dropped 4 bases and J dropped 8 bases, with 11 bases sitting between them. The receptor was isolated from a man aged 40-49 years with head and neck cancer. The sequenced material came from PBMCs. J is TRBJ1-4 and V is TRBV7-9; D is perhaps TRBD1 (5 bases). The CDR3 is CASSYRDDEKLFF. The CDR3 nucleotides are TGTGCCAGCAGCTACCGGGACGACGAAAAACTGTTTTTT.